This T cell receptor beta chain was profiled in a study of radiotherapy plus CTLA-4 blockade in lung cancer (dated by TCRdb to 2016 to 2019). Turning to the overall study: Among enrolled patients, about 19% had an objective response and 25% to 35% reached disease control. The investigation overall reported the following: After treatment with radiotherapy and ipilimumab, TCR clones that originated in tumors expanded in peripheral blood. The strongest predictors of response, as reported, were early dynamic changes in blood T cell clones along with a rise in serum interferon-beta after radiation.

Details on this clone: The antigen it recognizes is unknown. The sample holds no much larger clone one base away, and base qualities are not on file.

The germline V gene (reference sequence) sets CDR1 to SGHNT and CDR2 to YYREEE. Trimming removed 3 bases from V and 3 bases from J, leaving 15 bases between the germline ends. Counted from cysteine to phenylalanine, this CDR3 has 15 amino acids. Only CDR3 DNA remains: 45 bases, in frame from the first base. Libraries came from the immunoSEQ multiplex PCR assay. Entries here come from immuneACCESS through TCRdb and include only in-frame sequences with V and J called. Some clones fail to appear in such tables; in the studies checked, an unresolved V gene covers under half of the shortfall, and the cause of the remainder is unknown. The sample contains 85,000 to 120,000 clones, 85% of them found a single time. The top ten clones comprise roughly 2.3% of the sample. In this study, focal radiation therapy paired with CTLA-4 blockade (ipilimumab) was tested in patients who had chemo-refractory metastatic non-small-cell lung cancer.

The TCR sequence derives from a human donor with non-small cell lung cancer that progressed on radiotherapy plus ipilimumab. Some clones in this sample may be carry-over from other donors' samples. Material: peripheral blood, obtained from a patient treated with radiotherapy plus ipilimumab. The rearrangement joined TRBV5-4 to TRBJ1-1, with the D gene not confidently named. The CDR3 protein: CASSSLPTGDTEAFF. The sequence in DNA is TGTGCCAGCAGCTCCCTCCCTACCGGAGACACTGAAGCTTTCTTT.